Reported below is one T cell receptor beta chain. It has no known antigen specificity. One base away there is no much larger clone; base qualities are not given. This record comes from a study of beta chain features in type 1 diabetes (dated by TCRdb to the late 2010s). About the full investigation: Patients and healthy donors did not differ in mean age, gender distribution, total cell number or subset yield. A total of under 120,000,000 sorted cells were examined across all samples, and RNA yield correlated strongly with the number of cells per subset. The study compared TCRB repertoires of sorted circulating CD4+ T cell subsets between recently diagnosed type 1 diabetes patients and matched healthy donors. Naive and central memory subsets were obtained from all 30 or so donors, but regulatory and stem cell-like memory subsets were isolated from only 8 patients and roughly eight healthy donors. General study outcomes and caveats: Naive, central memory and regulatory TCRB repertoires appeared to be more alike among patients than among healthy donors. Only small numbers of individuals were included in the HLA sub-analyses, which left unresolved whether HLA type had any influence on TCRB rearrangement. PCR may preferentially amplify shorter templates, but because patient and control samples were amplified and corrected together, any resulting skew would affect both groups equally. At VDJ recombination sites, type 1 diabetes patients had fewer insertions and more deleted nucleotides, which implies abnormalities in thymic rearrangement. Because cDNA was sequenced instead of genomic DNA, highly expressing activated cells could be over-represented, though the groups showed no difference in activation or CD3 levels. Type 1 diabetes patients showed a moderate but significant shortening of TCRB CDR3 length in all four CD4+ subsets.

A single peripheral blood draw of around 0.11 L on average was collected from each donor into heparinised tubes. Naive, central memory, regulatory and stem cell-like memory CD4+ T cells were sorted on a BD FACSAria II using a panel including CD45RO, CCR7, CD25, CD127, CD95 and CD27. A purity above 95% was achieved for all sorted populations. PBMCs were isolated immediately by Lymphoprep density gradient centrifugation and stained directly without culture. Samples were stained and sorted in pairs, with one healthy donor and one patient per experiment, so that batch effects were minimized. The entire isolated RNA was reverse transcribed using the High Capacity cDNA Reverse Transcription Kit, and thus expressed TCRB transcripts were sequenced. Naive, central memory and regulatory T cell samples underwent deep immunoSEQ sequencing, averaging approximately 3.5 million total reads per sample. Sorted cells were lysed in RLT buffer, and RNA was extracted using DNase-treated RNeasy Micro or Mini kits according to cell number. To prevent cross-contamination, every cell subset was processed on its own, while patient and healthy donor samples were processed together. Using the immunoSEQ multiplex PCR, TCRB sequences were amplified from cDNA into 87-bp fragments spanning the CDR3 region. Sequencing of the amplicons was done on the Illumina HiSeq platform. The authors' pipeline ran thus. Synthetic template baselines were used to correct PCR bias computationally, reads within Hamming distance 2 were collapsed together, and singletons that could not be merged were discarded. Reads were aligned against IMGT so that V, D and J genes, CDR3 length and insertions or deletions at six rearrangement sites could be assigned. Clonotype counts were normalized to sorted cell number within each subset before computing true diversity and Gini coefficients with the tcR R package. The overlap coefficient, calculated on TCRB nucleotide sequences, was used to quantify repertoire sharing. Out-of-frame TCRB sequences from naive cells were analyzed as a proxy for the pre-selection repertoire. TCRdb mirrors the immuneACCESS table, restricted to in-frame sequences. Some clones are absent from its copies; in checked studies, under half trace to an unresolved V gene, and the reason for the others is unknown. V, J and clone size were drawn from that table, and D and trimming were deduced from the DNA. A total of some 410,000 clones appear in this sample, about 10% of them only once. The top ten clonotypes cover approximately 0.05% of the sample.

The CDR3 contains 12 residues, cysteine and valine counted. Just CDR3 DNA is preserved here, 36 bases in frame from base 1. From the germline V gene (reference sequence), CDR1 is MNHEY and CDR2 is SMNVEV. V loses 3 bases, J loses 6 bases, and the germline ends lie 9 bases apart. This receptor was identified in a woman aged 18-29 years in good health. The material sequenced was naive CD4+ T cells from blood. Explained via the paper, the cell subset or site label denotes: true naive CD4+ T cells. In this chain, TRBV27 is recombined with TRBJ2-7; no confident D gene assignment can be made. The DNA sequence is given as TGTGCCAGCAGTTTCGGGCTGGGCGAGCAGTACGTC. It is translated as CASSFGLGEQYV.